One and the same sample provided the 30 T cell receptor beta chains below, sequenced in a study of Ad26.COV2.S vaccination and SARS-CoV-2 variants. Profiling relied on immunoSEQ multiplex PCR, and the TCRdb table lists in-frame clones only, not all of them. The sample has some 400,000 clones, roughly 90% seen once; the top ten hold under 2%. Treatment defined: around 19 received Ad26.COV2.S at low or high dose, single or two shots; 5 received placebo; per-sample allocation not given. Material that was analyzed had been drawn on day 63 after the first vaccine or placebo injection. This sample comprised peripheral blood, obtained in a trial of Ad26.COV2.S vaccine versus placebo. Receptors originate from a person between 18 and 60 years old who received the Ad26.COV2.S COVID-19 vaccine or a placebo.

V is TRBV6-5 and J is TRBJ1-2; TRBD1 is a possible D gene (5 bases). This CDR3 region has 16 residues. Trimming stripped 0 bases from V and 8 bases from J, with 19 bases between. Looked up from germline, CDR1 is MNHEY and CDR2 is SVGAGI. Here the CDR3 DNA reads TGTGCCAGCAGTTACTCGCGCGGCAGGGCCCGAAAAGGCTACACCTTC. Protein product: CASSYSRGRARKGYTF.

The chain carries TRBV29-1 and TRBJ2-1; 8 positions agree with TRBD2. J gave up 6 bases and V 0 bases, and 13 bases lay outside the gene matches. CDR1 and CDR2 from the germline V gene are SQVTM and ANQGSEA. The CDR3 is 17 amino acids. The CDR3 DNA reads TGCAGCGTTGAAGATCCGACGGGAGGGCCTATACCCAATGAGCAGTTCTTC. Translating it yields CSVEDPTGGPIPNEQFF.

The gene calls are TRBV7-3 and TRBJ1-1; no clear D. The CDR3 sequence is 13 residues long. V shed 5 bases and J shed 3 bases, with 10 bases lying between them. Per germline, CDR1 SGHTA and CDR2 FQGTGA. CDR3 loop: CASSRSLDTEAFF. The CDR3 DNA reads as TGTGCCAGCAGCAGGTCCCTTGACACTGAAGCTTTCTTT.

The J gene is TRBJ2-1, the V gene TRBV3-1 (or the pseudogene TRBV3-2), with 9 bases lining up with TRBD2. The CDR3 has 16 residues. The germline V gene encodes CDR1 LGHDT and CDR2 YNNKEL (reference sequence). J lost 4 bases, V lost 4 bases, and 8 bases had no gene match. CDR3: CASSLAPGLAYNEQFF. CDR3 DNA: TGTGCCAGCAGCCTAGCCCCGGGACTAGCTTACAATGAGCAGTTCTTC.

The gene calls are TRBV7-3 and TRBJ2-2; 10 positions match TRBD2. The V and J ends lost 2 bases and 7 bases, in that order; junction bases with no gene match: 4. This CDR3 region has 15 residues. The germline V gene has CDR1 SGHTA and CDR2 FQGTGA. Here the CDR3 reads CASSLSSGRDGELFF. CDR3 in DNA: TGTGCCAGCAGCTTATCGAGCGGGAGGGACGGGGAGCTGTTTTTT.

This chain uses TRBV28 with TRBJ2-7; a weak D match, TRBD1 (6 bases). The CDR3 runs 14 residues. Per the germline V gene, CDR1 is MDHEN and CDR2 is SYDVKM. With 6 bases removed from V and 0 bases from J, the gap between germline ends came to 12 bases. CDR3 coding DNA: TGTGCCAGCAGCCCACAGGGAAGCTCCTACGAGCAGTACTTC. Translation: CASSPQGSSYEQYF.

The table lists this clone with a few counts. The rearrangement joins TRBV2 to TRBJ1-3, with D possibly TRBD1 on 6 matching bases. Germline assignment: CDR1 SNHLY and CDR2 FYNNEI. The length of the CDR3 is 14 residues. Trimming took off 6 bases at V and 2 bases at J, with 11 bases between the two ends. In DNA form, the CDR3 reads TGTGCCAGCAGACTAAACAGGGCTGGAAACACCATATATTTT. Protein product: CASRLNRAGNTIYF.

V is TRBV5-1 and J is TRBJ2-5, with 14 nucleotides matching TRBD2. The CDR3 totals 15 residues. From germline, CDR1 is SGHRS and CDR2 YFSETQ. With V trimmed by 4 bases and J by 5 bases, 4 bases remained unmatched. CDR3 coding DNA: TGCGCCAGCAGCAACGGACTAGCGGGAGGTGAGACCCAGTACTTC. Encoded protein: CASSNGLAGGETQYF. The variable domain in full, completed from reference TRBV5-1 and TRBJ2-5, reads KAGVTQTPRYLIKTRGQQVTLSCSPISGHRSVSWYQQTPGQGLQFLFEYFSETQRNKGNFPGRFSGRQFSNSRSEMNVSTLELGDSALYLCASSNGLAGGETQYFGPGTRLLVL.

The rearrangement uses TRBV9 and TRBJ2-1; D unresolved. Germline loops: CDR1 SGDLS, CDR2 YYNGEE. This CDR3 contains 11 residues. The V and J ends lost 4 bases and 6 bases respectively, with 5 bases between them. Here the CDR3 DNA reads TGTGCCAGCAGCAACCGCAATGAGCAGTTCTTC. Protein product: CASSNRNEQFF.

The chain has TRBV5-1 and TRBJ2-1, with 13 nucleotides matching TRBD2. Trimming at V came to 4 bases and at J to 9 bases, leaving 7 bases not matched to a gene. Germline V lookup: CDR1 SGHRS, CDR2 YFSETQ. There are 15 residues in the CDR3. The CDR3 protein is CASSAGLAGDGEQFF. CDR3 nucleotides: TGCGCCAGCAGCGCAGGACTAGCGGGAGATGGTGAGCAGTTCTTC.

The V gene is TRBV7-2, the J gene TRBJ1-3; D is uncertain. Trimming shortened V by 0 bases and J by 4 bases, and 4 bases separated the two germline ends. Germline V gives CDR1 SGHTA, CDR2 FQGNSA. The CDR3 length is 13 residues. Written as DNA, the CDR3 is TGTGCCAGCAGCTTAGCGGTGGGAAACACCATATATTTT. Protein sequence: CASSLAVGNTIYF.

The chain uses TRBV9 and TRBJ2-1, with TRBD2 matching over 8 bases. Trimming removed 0 bases from V and 10 bases from J; junction bases left unmatched: 6. Looked up from germline, CDR1 is SGDLS and CDR2 is YYNGEE. The CDR3 is 14 amino acids. CDR3 amino acids: CASSVDLAGFEQFF. The CDR3 region has the DNA TGTGCCAGCAGCGTAGATTTAGCGGGATTCGAGCAGTTCTTC.

The chain joins TRBV18 to TRBJ2-7, with D unresolved. Looked up from germline, CDR1 is KGHSH and CDR2 is LQKENI. The V and J ends lost 1 base and 2 bases respectively, with 9 bases between them. There are 14 residues in the CDR3. CDR3 bases: TGTGCCAGCTCACCACGGACGAGAACCTACGAGCAGTACTTC. Residues: CASSPRTRTYEQYF.

This sequence joins TRBV29-1 and TRBJ2-7; D perhaps matches TRBD2 (5 bases). Trimming left V 3 bases short and J 2 bases short, with 8 bases between. Germline loops: CDR1 SQVTM, CDR2 ANQGSEA. The CDR3 has 12 residues. The CDR3 nucleotides read TGCAGCGTTGAGAGGGAACCCTACGAGCAGTACTTC. Translating it yields CSVEREPYEQYF.

V usage is TRBV7-6 and J usage is TRBJ1-1; perhaps TRBD1 as D (5 bases). Germline V gene lookup returns CDR1 SGHVS and CDR2 FNYEAQ. Trimming removed 8 bases from V and 0 bases from J, with 13 bases in between. This CDR3 has 14 residues. The CDR3 here is CASLGGGMNTEAFF. CDR3 nucleotides: TGTGCCAGCCTCGGTGGGGGGATGAACACTGAAGCTTTCTTT.

This clone was seen only once. The CDR3 protein is CASTRDSQETQYF. DNA of the CDR3: TGTGCCAGCACACGGGACTCCCAAGAGACCCAGTACTTC. The chain has TRBV6-5 and TRBJ2-5, with a possible D match to TRBD2 (6 bases). V was clipped by 7 bases and J by 1 base, with 10 bases between them. Germline CDR1 and CDR2: MNHEY and SVGAGI. The CDR3 length is 13 residues.

The DNA of the CDR3 is TGTGCCAGCAGTTACTCGGGAAAGGACGGCTACACCTTC. Translated: CASSYSGKDGYTF. The V and J genes are TRBV6-2 or TRBV6-3 and TRBJ1-2; unclear D gene. Between the trimmed V and J ends, which lost 0 bases and 8 bases, there was a span of 10 bases. The CDR3 consists of 13 residues. Germline V CDR1 and CDR2: MNHEY, SVGEGT.

The rearrangement joins TRBV6-5 to TRBJ2-5, with TRBD2 matching over 11 bases. The CDR3 is 15 amino acids. Germline V lookup: CDR1 MNHEY, CDR2 SVGAGI. The V gene end was trimmed by 7 bases and the J gene end by 3 bases; junction bases not matched to a gene: 7. The CDR3 spells CASTGTSGVKETQYF. The CDR3 DNA reads TGTGCCAGCACCGGGACTAGCGGCGTAAAAGAGACCCAGTACTTC.

CDR3 in amino acids: CASSETLDTEAFF. As DNA, the CDR3 is TGTGCCAGCAGTGAGACTCTGGACACTGAAGCTTTCTTT. The rearrangement links TRBV2 to TRBJ1-1; no clear D gene. Trimming stripped 3 bases from V and 3 bases from J, with 8 bases between. This CDR3 is 13 amino acids long. CDR1 SNHLY and CDR2 FYNNEI come from the germline V gene.

The chain is built from TRBV5-4 and TRBJ2-1; 15 nucleotides align to TRBD2. The germline gives CDR1 SGHNT, CDR2 YYREEE (reference sequence). Germline trimming cut 2 bases from V and 10 bases from J; bases unmatched to any gene: 1. The CDR3 spans 14 residues. As DNA, the CDR3 is TGTGCCAGCAGCTTCGGGACTAGCGGGAGGGAGCAGTTCTTC. Protein product: CASSFGTSGREQFF.

This chain connects TRBV7-9 to TRBJ2-2, with D possibly called TRBD1 or TRBD2 (5 bases each). Trimming took 5 bases from V and 1 from J, leaving 11 bases between them. CDR3 length: 15 residues. CDR1 and CDR2 (germline): SEHNR, FQNEAQ (reference sequence). CDR3 sequence reads: CASSQGTRNTGELFF. For the CDR3, the DNA is TGTGCCAGCAGCCAAGGGACCCGGAACACCGGGGAGCTGTTTTTT.

The chain employs TRBV7-2 and TRBJ1-1; no definite D call. Looked up from germline, CDR1 is SGHTA and CDR2 is FQGNSA. This CDR3 has 13 amino acids. Trimming shortened V by 4 bases and J by 0 bases, and 6 bases separated the two germline ends. CDR3: CASSWGMNTEAFF. The CDR3 nucleotides are TGTGCCAGCAGCTGGGGAATGAACACTGAAGCTTTCTTT.

The gene calls are TRBV5-1 and TRBJ2-1; D remains unclear. Germline CDR1 is SGHRS and CDR2 is YFSETQ. This CDR3 is built from 12 residues. The germline V and J ends were trimmed by 5 bases and 6 bases, with 9 bases remaining between them. CDR3 in DNA: TGCGCCAGCAGAATTCCATCCAATGAGCAGTTCTTC. Protein product: CASRIPSNEQFF. The complete variable domain, with remaining parts taken from reference TRBV5-1 and TRBJ2-1, reads KAGVTQTPRYLIKTRGQQVTLSCSPISGHRSVSWYQQTPGQGLQFLFEYFSETQRNKGNFPGRFSGRQFSNSRSEMNVSTLELGDSALYLCASRIPSNEQFFGPGTRLTVL.

This clone was seen only a few times. CDR3 nucleotide sequence: TGTGCCAGCTCACCGGAAGGGACAGGGGGAGGCCAGCCCCAGCATTTT. This sequence encodes CASSPEGTGGGQPQHF. This sequence joins TRBV18 and TRBJ1-5, with 11 bases lining up with TRBD1. V lost 3 bases and J lost 7; bases outside the gene matches: 8. This CDR3 is 16 amino acids long. The V gene's germline CDR1 is KGHSH and CDR2 LQKENI.

The chain recombines TRBV28 with TRBJ2-1, with 8 bases fitting TRBD2. The CDR3 is 17 residues long. Germline values: CDR1 MDHEN, CDR2 SYDVKM. V gave up 5 bases and J gave up 8 bases; unmatched junction bases: 17. Here the CDR3 DNA reads TGTGCCAGCAGTACGCGTTACGGAGGCGGGAGGTGGGATGAGCAGTTCTTC. Its translation is CASSTRYGGGRWDEQFF.

V and J are TRBV19 and TRBJ1-1; D uncertain. This CDR3 has 12 amino acids. Looked up from germline, CDR1 is LNHDA and CDR2 is SQIVND (reference sequence). V dropped 7 bases and J dropped 1 base, with 7 bases sitting between them. DNA of the CDR3: TGTGCCAGTATGGAGGGGAACACTGAAGCTTTCTTT. It yields the protein CASMEGNTEAFF. Looking up the rest from reference TRBV19 and TRBJ1-1 gives the full variable domain: DGGITQSPKYLFRKEGQNVTLSCEQNLNHDAMYWYRQDPGQGLRLIYYSQIVNDFQKGDIAEGYSVSREKKESFPLTVTSAQKNPTAFYLCASMEGNTEAFFGQGTRLTVV.

This sequence joins TRBV5-1 and TRBJ2-7; D is unclear. The ends were cut back, 4 bases at V and 0 bases at J, with 11 bases in the middle. Germline assignment: CDR1 SGHRS and CDR2 YFSETQ. The CDR3 is 14 amino acids. The CDR3 loop reads CASSGMVASYEQYF. The CDR3 region has the DNA TGCGCCAGCAGCGGAATGGTCGCCTCCTACGAGCAGTACTTC.

V usage is TRBV11-3 and J usage is TRBJ2-5; 8 bases are shared with TRBD1. Germline V gives CDR1 SGHNT, CDR2 YENEEA. The CDR3 extends over 13 amino acids. J was trimmed by 10 bases and V by 6 bases; bases with no gene match: 10. DNA of the CDR3: TGTGCCAGCAGGGGACAGGAGGAAGAGGACCAGTACTTC. Translated, it gives CASRGQEEEDQYF. The full variable domain, with the rest looked up from reference TRBV11-3 and TRBJ2-5, is EAGVVQSPRYKIIEKKQPVAFWCNPISGHNTLYWYLQNLGQGPELLIRYENEEAVDDSQLPKDRFSAERLKGVDSTLKIQPAELGDSAVYLCASRGQEEEDQYFGPGTRLLVL.

This chain links TRBV5-6 with TRBJ2-2; 9 bases are shared with TRBD1. Germline CDR1 is SGHDT and CDR2 is YYEEEE. This CDR3 region has 14 residues. The junction had 5 bases not matched to a gene; V was cut back by 6 bases and J by 5 bases. As DNA, the CDR3 is TGTGCCAGCATCCCGGGACAGGGTACCGGGGAGCTGTTTTTT. Translation: CASIPGQGTGELFF.

The gene calls are TRBV3-1 (or the pseudogene TRBV3-2) and TRBJ2-2; 8 bases fit TRBD1. Germline V gene sequence: CDR1 LGHDT, CDR2 YNNKEL (reference sequence). This CDR3 has 17 residues. V gave up 0 bases and J gave up 6 bases; unmatched junction bases: 9. Here the CDR3 reads CASSQDRQGLLAGELFF. The DNA for the CDR3 is TGTGCCAGCAGCCAAGACCGACAGGGGTTGTTGGCCGGGGAGCTGTTTTTT.